The following is a TCR beta chain sequence with its context. V lost 2 bases and J lost 4; bases outside the gene matches: 8. The CDR3 is 16 amino acids. Germline V gives CDR1 SGHVS, CDR2 FQNEAQ. This sample stems from a study of chemoradiotherapy in HPV16-positive cancers. The method was immunoSEQ multiplex PCR; TCRdb's version includes in-frame clones alone and lacks a portion of them. The sample contains tens of thousands of clones, 88% of which appear only once. The V call is TRBV7-8, the J call TRBJ1-5; TRBD1 matches 7 bases. The clonotype was recovered from a human donor with HPV-associated anogenital cancer. Sample: blood, taken from a patient who underwent chemoradiotherapy. CDR3 bases: TGTGCCAGCAGCTTATTCTTTCGACAGGGAAATCAGCCCCAGCATTTT. Its protein product is CASSLFFRQGNQPQHF.